Listed below are T cell receptor beta chains from one sample, sequenced in a study of CXCR3-negative and CXCR3-positive naive CD8 T cells. TCRdb reprocessed the 5' RACE reads and stores each CDR3 protein as one record, lacking DNA. The sample includes about 41,000 distinct CDR3 sequences. The sequenced sample consisted of naive CXCR3- CD8+ T cells from blood. These receptors were collected from a human donor in good health. Some clones in this sample may be carry-over from other donors' samples. Both conserved end residues are part of each CDR3.

V gene,J gene,CDR3 protein
TRBV28,TRBJ2-5,CASSQGLAGVQETQYF
TRBV19,TRBJ2-5,CASSIGGEETQYF
TRBV7-8,TRBJ2-2,CASSLLAGGSTGELFF
TRBV29-1,TRBJ2-1,CSVAGIAGVNEQFF
TRBV19,TRBJ2-5,CASSNRQGEIQETQYF
TRBV5-1,TRBJ2-7,CASSAIAGGFYEQYF
TRBV15,TRBJ2-1,CATSRDRVGAYNEQFF
TRBV6-2/TRBV6-3,TRBJ2-5,CASSYASGLEETQYF
TRBV7-2,TRBJ2-5,CASSSLSGGRVRETQYF
TRBV20-1,TRBJ2-7,CSARDADRGNYEQYF
TRBV29-1,TRBJ2-7,CSALTGSGHEQYF
TRBV12-3/TRBV12-4,TRBJ2-3,CASSTSGGTDTQYF
TRBV28,TRBJ2-3,CASTLGLADTQYF
TRBV3-1,TRBJ2-1,CASSQDPGLAGADEQFF
TRBV12-3/TRBV12-4,TRBJ2-3,CASSFIPEAQYF
TRBV5-1,TRBJ1-1,CASSSTGNTEAFF
TRBV7-9,TRBJ2-7,CASSSGQGHEQYF
TRBV12-5,TRBJ2-5,CASGLFSPTTGGETQYF
TRBV4-3,TRBJ2-2,CASSPYKNTGELFF
TRBV5-1,TRBJ1-1,CASTPLGQINTEAFF
TRBV9,TRBJ1-2,CASTDPRQGYGYTF
TRBV6-2/TRBV6-3,TRBJ2-7,CASSPERNPYEQYF
TRBV20-1,TRBJ2-3,CSAASRSTDTQYF
TRBV6-5,TRBJ1-1,CASSYKGGDEAFF
TRBV5-8,TRBJ2-3,CASSGRTGLHTQYF
TRBV29-1,TRBJ1-1,CSVDEGMNTEAFF
TRBV28,TRBJ2-5,CASTLGSRETQYF
TRBV20-1,TRBJ2-7,CSAIRDRGYEQYF
TRBV5-6,TRBJ2-1,CASSPPGSNEQFF
TRBV12-3/TRBV12-4,TRBJ2-7,CASAPQFSGSHEQYF
TRBV7-9,TRBJ2-3,CASSPRIITDTQYF
TRBV11-2,TRBJ2-7,CASSLAAEVQSPRGQYF
TRBV11-3,TRBJ1-1,CASSSRDRGMNTEAFF
TRBV10-3,TRBJ2-6,CAISESSGYGANVLTF
TRBV9,TRBJ1-2,CASSHHRDNYGYTF
TRBV27,TRBJ2-7,CASSPGDGAGEQYF
TRBV29-1,TRBJ2-7,CSVRLGFSYEQYF
TRBV27,TRBJ1-1,CASSPRGGTTFF
TRBV6-6,TRBJ2-2,CASTPDREGTGELFF
TRBV11-2,TRBJ2-5,CASSLAGATQETQYF
TRBV20-1,TRBJ2-7,CSARPDRDDYEQYF